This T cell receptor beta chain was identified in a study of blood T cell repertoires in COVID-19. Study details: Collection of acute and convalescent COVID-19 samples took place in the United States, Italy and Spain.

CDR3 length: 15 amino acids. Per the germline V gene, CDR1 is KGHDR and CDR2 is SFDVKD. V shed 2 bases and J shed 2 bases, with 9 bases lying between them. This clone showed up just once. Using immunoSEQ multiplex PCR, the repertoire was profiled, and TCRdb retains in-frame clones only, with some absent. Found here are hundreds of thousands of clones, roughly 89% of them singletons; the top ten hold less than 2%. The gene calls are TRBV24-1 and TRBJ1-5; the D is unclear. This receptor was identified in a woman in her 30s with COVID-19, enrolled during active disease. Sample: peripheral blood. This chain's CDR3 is CATSDSGAGNQPQHF. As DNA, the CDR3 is TGTGCCACCAGTGATTCAGGAGCGGGCAATCAGCCCCAGCATTTT.